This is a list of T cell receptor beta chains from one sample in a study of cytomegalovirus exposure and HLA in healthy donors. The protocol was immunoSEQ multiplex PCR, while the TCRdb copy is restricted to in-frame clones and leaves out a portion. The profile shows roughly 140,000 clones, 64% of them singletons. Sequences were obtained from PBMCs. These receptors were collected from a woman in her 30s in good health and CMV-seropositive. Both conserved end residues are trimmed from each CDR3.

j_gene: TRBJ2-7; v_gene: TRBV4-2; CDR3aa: ASSRGALAGGYEQY
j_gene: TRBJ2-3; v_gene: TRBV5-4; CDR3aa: ASSARGGDTQY
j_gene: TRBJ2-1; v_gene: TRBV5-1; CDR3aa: ASSTPEGLAEYYNEQF
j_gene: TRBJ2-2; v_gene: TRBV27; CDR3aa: ATKRGNTGELF
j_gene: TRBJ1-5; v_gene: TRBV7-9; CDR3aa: SSSLGLQPQH
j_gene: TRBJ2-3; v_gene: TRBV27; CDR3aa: ASSFVRTLTDTQY
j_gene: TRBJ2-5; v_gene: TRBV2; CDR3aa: ASSRETQY
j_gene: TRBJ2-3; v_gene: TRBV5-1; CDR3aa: ASSLASGVAGSGGTQY
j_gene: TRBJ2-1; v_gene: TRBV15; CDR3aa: ATSTSGTGGAEQF
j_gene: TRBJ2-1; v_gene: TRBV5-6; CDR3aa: ASVPGTSGSLVHNEQF
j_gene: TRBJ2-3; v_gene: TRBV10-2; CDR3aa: ASRTTSTDTQY
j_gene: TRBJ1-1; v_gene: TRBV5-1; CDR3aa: ASSPSLVANTEAF
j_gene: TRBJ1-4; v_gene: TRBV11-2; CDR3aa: ASSPTAEKLF
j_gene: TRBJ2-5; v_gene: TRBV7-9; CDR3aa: ASSLRERGSFGAQY
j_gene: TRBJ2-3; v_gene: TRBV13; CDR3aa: ASSFLTSSRAGTQY
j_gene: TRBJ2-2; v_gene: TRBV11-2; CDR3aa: ASALRYSVNTGELF
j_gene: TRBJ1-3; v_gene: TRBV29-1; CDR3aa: SATYGTVGGNTIY
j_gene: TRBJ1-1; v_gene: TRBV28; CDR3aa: ASSLGHITTEAF
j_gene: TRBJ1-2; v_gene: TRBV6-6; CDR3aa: ASSYSVQGFYGYT
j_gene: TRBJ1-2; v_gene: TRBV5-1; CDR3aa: ASSLGAGGGYT
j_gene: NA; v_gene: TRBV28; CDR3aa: ASSSGHRYEQY
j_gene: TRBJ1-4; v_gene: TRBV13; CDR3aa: ASSFVLGGEKLF
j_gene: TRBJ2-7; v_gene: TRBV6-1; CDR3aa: ASSAPKRGTSSYEQY
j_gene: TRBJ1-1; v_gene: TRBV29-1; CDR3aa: SVGAGTNTEAF
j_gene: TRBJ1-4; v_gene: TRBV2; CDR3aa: ASSEAGQGI
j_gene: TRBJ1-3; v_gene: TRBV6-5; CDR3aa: ASSYSLGGIGNTIY
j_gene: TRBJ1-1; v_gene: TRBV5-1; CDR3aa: ASSLDVDHQGGAF
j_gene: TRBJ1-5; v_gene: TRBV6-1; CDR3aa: ASRGQYSNQPQH
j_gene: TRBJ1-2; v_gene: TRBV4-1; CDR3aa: ASSQIGQGGYT
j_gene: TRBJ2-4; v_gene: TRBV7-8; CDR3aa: ASSLNPGQGHIQY
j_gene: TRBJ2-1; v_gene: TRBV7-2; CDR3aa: ASSKRAGTGNRNEQF
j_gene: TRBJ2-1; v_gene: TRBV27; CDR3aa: ASSRSGTVLAGRNSEQF
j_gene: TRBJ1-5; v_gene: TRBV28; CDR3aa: ASSSPPGDQPQH
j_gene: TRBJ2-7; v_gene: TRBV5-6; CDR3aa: ASMEGRGSFYEQY
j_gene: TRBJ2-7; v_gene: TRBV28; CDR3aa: ASSPPTYEQY
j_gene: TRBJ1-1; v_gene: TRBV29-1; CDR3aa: SVTIQGGTEAF
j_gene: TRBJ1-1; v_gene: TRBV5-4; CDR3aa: ASSLTGTRTEAF